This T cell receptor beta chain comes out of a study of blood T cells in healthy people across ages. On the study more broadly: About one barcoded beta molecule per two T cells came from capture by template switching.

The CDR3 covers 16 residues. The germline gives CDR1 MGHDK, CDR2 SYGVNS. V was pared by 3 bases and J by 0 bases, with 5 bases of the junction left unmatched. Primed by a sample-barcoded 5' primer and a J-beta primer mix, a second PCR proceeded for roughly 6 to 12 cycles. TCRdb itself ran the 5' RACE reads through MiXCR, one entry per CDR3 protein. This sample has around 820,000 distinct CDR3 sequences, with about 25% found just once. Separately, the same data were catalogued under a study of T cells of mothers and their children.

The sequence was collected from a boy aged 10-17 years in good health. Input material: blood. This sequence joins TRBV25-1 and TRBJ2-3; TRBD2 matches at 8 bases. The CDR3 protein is CASSDGRAPSTDTQYF. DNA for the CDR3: TGTGCCAGCAGTGACGGGAGGGCCCCTAGCACAGATACGCAGTATTTT.